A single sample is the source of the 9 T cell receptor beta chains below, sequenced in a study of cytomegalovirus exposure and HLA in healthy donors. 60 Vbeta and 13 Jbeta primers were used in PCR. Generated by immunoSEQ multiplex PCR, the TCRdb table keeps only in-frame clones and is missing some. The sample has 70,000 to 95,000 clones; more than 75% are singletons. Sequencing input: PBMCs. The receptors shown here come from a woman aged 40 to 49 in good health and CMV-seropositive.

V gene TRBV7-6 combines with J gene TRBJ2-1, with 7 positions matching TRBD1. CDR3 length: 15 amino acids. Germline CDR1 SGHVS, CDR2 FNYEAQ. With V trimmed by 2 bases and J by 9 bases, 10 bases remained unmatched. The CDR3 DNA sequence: TGTGCCAGCAGCTTATTCGACACAAGGGGGCTTGAGCAGTTCTTC. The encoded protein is CASSLFDTRGLEQFF.

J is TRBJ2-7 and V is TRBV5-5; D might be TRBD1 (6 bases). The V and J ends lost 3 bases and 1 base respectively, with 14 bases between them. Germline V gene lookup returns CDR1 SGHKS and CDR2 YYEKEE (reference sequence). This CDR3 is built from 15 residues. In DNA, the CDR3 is TGTGCCAGCAGCTCCACCCACAGGGCTTCCTACGAGCAGTACTTC. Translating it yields CASSSTHRASYEQYF.

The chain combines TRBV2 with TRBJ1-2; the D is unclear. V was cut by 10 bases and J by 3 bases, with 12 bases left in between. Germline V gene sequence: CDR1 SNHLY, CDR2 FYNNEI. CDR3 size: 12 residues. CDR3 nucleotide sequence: TGTGCCATACCCGACACCTACTATGGCTACACCTTC. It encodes CAIPDTYYGYTF.

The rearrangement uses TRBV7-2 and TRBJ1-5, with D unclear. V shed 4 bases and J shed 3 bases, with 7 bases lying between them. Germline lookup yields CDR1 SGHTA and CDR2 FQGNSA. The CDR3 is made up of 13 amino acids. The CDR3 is CASSSSLNQPQHF. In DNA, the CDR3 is TGTGCCAGCAGCTCGAGCCTCAATCAGCCCCAGCATTTT.

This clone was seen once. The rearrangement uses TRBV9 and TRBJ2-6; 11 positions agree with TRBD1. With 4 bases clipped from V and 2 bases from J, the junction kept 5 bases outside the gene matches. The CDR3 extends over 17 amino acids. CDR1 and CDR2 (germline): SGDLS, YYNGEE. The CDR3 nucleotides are TGTGCCAGCAGCCGAGGACAGGGGGCTGCTGGGGCCAACGTCCTGACTTTC. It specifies CASSRGQGAAGANVLTF.

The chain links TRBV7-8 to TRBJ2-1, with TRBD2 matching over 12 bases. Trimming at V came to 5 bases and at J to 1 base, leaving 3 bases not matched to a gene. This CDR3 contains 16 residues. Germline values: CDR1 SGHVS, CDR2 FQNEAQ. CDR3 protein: CASSGLAGFSYNEQFF. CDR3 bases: TGTGCCAGCAGCGGACTAGCGGGATTTTCCTACAATGAGCAGTTCTTC.

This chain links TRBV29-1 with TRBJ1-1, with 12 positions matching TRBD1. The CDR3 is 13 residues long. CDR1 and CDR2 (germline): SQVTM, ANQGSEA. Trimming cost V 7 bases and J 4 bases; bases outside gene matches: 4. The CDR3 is CSGDRGPGTEAFF. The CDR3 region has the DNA TGCAGCGGGGACAGGGGGCCTGGCACTGAAGCTTTCTTT.

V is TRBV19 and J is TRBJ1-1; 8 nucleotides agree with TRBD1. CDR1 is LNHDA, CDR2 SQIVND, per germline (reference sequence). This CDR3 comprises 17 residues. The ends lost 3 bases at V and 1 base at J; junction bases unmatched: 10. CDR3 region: CASSMGRGTGQNTEAFF. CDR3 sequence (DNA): TGTGCCAGTAGTATGGGGAGGGGGACAGGCCAGAACACTGAAGCTTTCTTT.

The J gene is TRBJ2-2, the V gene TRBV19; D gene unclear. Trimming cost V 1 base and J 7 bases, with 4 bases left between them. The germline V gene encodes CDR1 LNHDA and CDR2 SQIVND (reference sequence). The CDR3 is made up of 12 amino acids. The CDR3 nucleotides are TGTGCCAGTAGTATAGTCCGCGGGGAGCTGTTTTTT. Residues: CASSIVRGELFF. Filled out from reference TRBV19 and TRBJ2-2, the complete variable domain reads DGGITQSPKYLFRKEGQNVTLSCEQNLNHDAMYWYRQDPGQGLRLIYYSQIVNDFQKGDIAEGYSVSREKKESFPLTVTSAQKNPTAFYLCASSIVRGELFFGEGSRLTVL.